This T cell receptor (beta chain) was captured by sequencing in a study of T-cell memory formation after mild COVID-19 (dated by TCRdb to the early 2020s). Concerning the study at large: TCR sequence clusters from the two donors were found to be largely donor specific. In a couple of donors, T-cell clones that expanded and contracted after mild COVID-19 were followed by sequencing TCRalpha and TCRbeta repertoires longitudinally. Two young, previously healthy adult volunteers, one female and one male, were included in the cohort. Results the study describes overall, beyond this receptor: SARS-CoV-2 specificity was not confirmed for the second-wave clones peaking on day 37. Contracting CD4+ clones turned up mainly in the CM and EM memory subsets, whereas EMRA was where CD8+ clones were enriched. Balanced CD4/CD8 phenotypes were observed for clones contracting from day 15 to 85, whereas a bias towards CD4+ was observed for a second wave of clones expanding from day 15 to 37. Only two mild cases were covered by the study, and larger cohorts that include severe cases with pre-infection samples were considered necessary. The detection of some responding clones in pre-infection memory suggests that pre-existing cross-reactive memory T cells joined the SARS-CoV-2 response.

The data were produced on an Illumina NovaSeq 6000. Using 5'RACE with constant-segment primers, TCRalpha and TCRbeta cDNA libraries were constructed, with sample barcodes and unique molecular identifiers added in the process. RNA was extracted from every sample with Trizol reagent. Amplification of the libraries took two PCR steps, and the second step added a second sample barcode plus Illumina TruSeq adapters. Sequencing of the libraries was done on an Illumina NovaSeq, producing 2 x 150 bp paired-end reads. The paper's processing steps were these. With migec v1.2.7, reads were demultiplexed and then collapsed into UMI-guided consensus sequences. Using mixcr v2.1.11, UMI consensuses were aligned to TRA and TRB V and J templates and then assembled into clonotypes. Expanded or contracted clonotypes were those called significant by both edgeR and NoisET, with noise models trained on biological replicates. edgeR calls used a false discovery rate-adjusted p below 0.01 and a log2 fold-change threshold of 1. As an exploratory analysis of dynamics, PCA with hierarchical clustering was applied to max-normalized trajectories of the 1000 most abundant clonotypes. Each responding clone was given a CD4 or CD8 phenotype based on the CD4+ and CD8+ repertoires, which had been sequenced separately. TCRdb cleaned the public reads at Q25 with fastp, built clones with MiXCR and kept in-frame beta chains. One record per CDR3 amino acid sequence lists the most common genes and DNA. TCRdb, rather than the study authors, made the V and J calls. This sample holds about 100,000 distinct CDR3 sequences; 11% were observed only once. The biggest ten clones account for about 40% of the sample.

Ficoll-Paque density gradient centrifugation was the method used to isolate PBMCs. This clonotype has more than one count but fewer than ten. Its antigen has not been determined. Base-call qualities are not available, and no considerably larger clone is one nucleotide away. The specimen was PBMCs or a T cell subset sorted from them (not recorded which). This TCR was sampled from a man aged 18 to 29 who had mild COVID-19 (a few samples of this study predate the infection). The sample titles of this study are shuffled in the database, so cell type and time point are left out; the donor was told from shared clones.

This receptor has the CDR3 CASSYNRVDTQYF. In nucleotides, the sequence is TGTGCCAGCAGTTACAACAGGGTAGATACGCAGTATTTT. This chain is built from TRBV6-5 and TRBJ2-3, and perhaps TRBD1 as D gene, on 6 matching bases. CDR1 is given as MNHEY and CDR2 as SVGAGI, both from the germline V gene. The CDR3 covers 13 residues, taking in both the cysteine and the phenylalanine. Of all the DNA, just the CDR3 is kept, 39 bases in frame from base 1. V is shortened by 2 bases, J by 5 bases, and the region joining them spans 8 bases.